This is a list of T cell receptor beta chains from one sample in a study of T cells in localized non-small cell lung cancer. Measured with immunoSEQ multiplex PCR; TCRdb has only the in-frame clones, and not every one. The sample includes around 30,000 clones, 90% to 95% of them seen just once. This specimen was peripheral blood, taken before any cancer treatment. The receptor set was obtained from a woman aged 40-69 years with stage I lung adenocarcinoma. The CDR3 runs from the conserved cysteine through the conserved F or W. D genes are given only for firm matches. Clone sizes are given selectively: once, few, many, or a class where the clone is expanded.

TGCAGCGACCGGACAGGGAGGAATGAAGCTTTCTTT	CSDRTGRNEAFF	TRBV29-1	once	TRBJ1-1	TRBD1
TGTGCCAGCAGTACCCAGGGGGCTCAGCCCCAGCATTTT	CASSTQGAQPQHF	TRBV5-6	NA	TRBJ1-5	TRBD1
TGTGCCAGCAGCTTACAAATCGCGGGAGGGGTAGATACGCAGTATTTT	CASSLQIAGGVDTQYF	TRBV11-1	NA	TRBJ2-3	TRBD2
TGTGCCAGCACTCGGACAGGGGGCTACTACGAGCAGTACTTC	CASTRTGGYYEQYF	TRBV28	NA	TRBJ2-7	TRBD1
TGTGCCAGCAGCCCCGGGGGGGGGTACACAGATACGCAGTATTTT	CASSPGGGYTDTQYF	TRBV7-9	NA	TRBJ2-3	TRBD2
TGTGCCAGCAGCCAAGTAGCAAGGACAGGCAATCAGCCCCAGCATTTT	CASSQVARTGNQPQHF	TRBV5-4	NA	TRBJ1-5	NA
TGCGCCAGCAGCGGTCAGGGAACGACTGAAGCTTTCTTT	CASSGQGTTEAFF	TRBV5-1	NA	TRBJ1-1	NA
TGCGCCAGCAGCCCCTCTATAGCGGGGAGCACAGATACGCAGTATTTT	CASSPSIAGSTDTQYF	TRBV4-3	once	TRBJ2-3	TRBD2
TGTGCCAGCAGTTTATCACCGGGGACCGGAATAGGCCCATATGGCTACACCTTC	CASSLSPGTGIGPYGYTF	TRBV27	once	TRBJ1-2	NA
TGTGCCAGCGGAACCTACAATGAGCAGTTCTTC	CASGTYNEQFF	TRBV7-2	NA	TRBJ2-1	NA
TGTGCCAGCACCCCCGTCGGCAATGAGCAGTTCTTC	CASTPVGNEQFF	TRBV2	NA	TRBJ2-1	NA
TGTGCCAGCAGCGGGACTAGCGGGGGTTGGGAGACCCAGTACTTC	CASSGTSGGWETQYF	TRBV2	NA	TRBJ2-5	TRBD2
TGTGCCAGTAGTATTGGCAGGTTACACTATGGCTACACCTTC	CASSIGRLHYGYTF	TRBV19	NA	TRBJ1-2	NA
TGTGCCAGCAGTTACTTAAAGGGGGGGTCCTACGAGCAGTACTTC	CASSYLKGGSYEQYF	TRBV6-5	NA	TRBJ2-7	NA
TGCAGCGTTGGCACCGGACTAGCGAAAAGCTCCTACAATGAGCAGTTCTTC	CSVGTGLAKSSYNEQFF	TRBV29-1	NA	TRBJ2-1	TRBD2
TGTGCCAGTAGTATAGAGGGGGCAGGGAAGAATCAGCCCCAGCATTTT	CASSIEGAGKNQPQHF	TRBV19	NA	TRBJ1-5	NA
TGCAGCGGGAGGGGCTTGAACACTGAAGCTTTCTTT	CSGRGLNTEAFF	TRBV29-1	NA	TRBJ1-1	NA
TGTGCTAGTGGTTTTGTAGGGGAGGCGGAAAAACTGTTTTTT	CASGFVGEAEKLFF	TRBV12-5	few	TRBJ1-4	NA
TGTGCCATCAGTGGGACGACAGGATCCTACGAGCAGTACTTC	CAISGTTGSYEQYF	TRBV10-3	NA	TRBJ2-7	NA
TGTGCCAGCAGATTAGCGGGAGAGGGGGCCTACGAGCAGTACTTC	CASRLAGEGAYEQYF	TRBV28	NA	TRBJ2-7	TRBD2
TGTGCCAGCAGCTTGGCAGGGGGCGGCACAGATACGCAGTATTTT	CASSLAGGGTDTQYF	TRBV5-4	NA	TRBJ2-3	TRBD1
TGTGCCAGCAGTTACGCAGTTTACGGGGAGCTGTTTTTT	CASSYAVYGELFF	TRBV6-5	NA	TRBJ2-2	NA
TGCGCCAGCAGCCAAACAGGGCGTGGGACTGAAGCTTTCTTT	CASSQTGRGTEAFF	TRBV4-3	once	TRBJ1-1	NA
TGTGCCAGCAGCTGGGGGGCAGGGAATCAGCCCCAGCATTTT	CASSWGAGNQPQHF	TRBV6-5	NA	TRBJ1-5	NA
TGTGCCAGCAGCTTAACGCCTACCCCAATTAAGAACACCGGGGAGCTGTTTTTT	CASSLTPTPIKNTGELFF	TRBV7-9	NA	TRBJ2-2	NA
TGCGCCAGCAGGAGGGAATCCTACGAGCAGTACTTC	CASRRESYEQYF	TRBV5-1	NA	TRBJ2-7	NA
TGTGCCAGCAGTGGGGGACAGGGGTTATCCTACGAGCAGTACTTC	CASSGGQGLSYEQYF	TRBV28	NA	TRBJ2-7	TRBD1
TGTGCCAGCTCACCGGACAGGGAAGAGACCCAGTACTTC	CASSPDREETQYF	TRBV18	NA	TRBJ2-5	TRBD1
TGTGCCAGCAAAGAAGGGCATTCAACAGATACGCAGTATTTT	CASKEGHSTDTQYF	TRBV6-4	NA	TRBJ2-3	NA